Sequencing of this T cell receptor (beta chain) was carried out in a study of chemoradiotherapy in HPV16-positive cancers. Data came from immunoSEQ multiplex PCR; TCRdb stores just in-frame clones and leaves some out. The table has 1,000 to 1,500 clones, about four fifths seen once. Germline CDR1 reads MNHGY; CDR2 reads SVAAGI. The germline V and J ends were trimmed by 5 bases and 5 bases, with 16 bases remaining between them. The CDR3 is 16 residues long. Over chemoradiotherapy, repertoires were sampled more than once. This material consisted of tumor tissue, taken from a patient who underwent chemoradiotherapy. This sequence originates from a human donor with HPV-associated anogenital cancer. The V and J genes are TRBV6-9 and TRBJ1-6, with D possibly matching TRBD1 (5 bases). Here the CDR3 reads CASSEGRPGHNSPLHF. DNA for the CDR3: TGTGCCAGCAGTGAGGGTCGCCCGGGGCATAATTCACCCCTCCACTTT.